A single sample is the source of the 10 T cell receptor beta chains below, sequenced in a study of T cell repertoires in cytomegalovirus infection. Their specific antigens are unknown. TCRdb redid the calling of the reads with MiXCR, one entry per CDR3 protein. The sample has some 800,000 distinct CDR3 sequences, roughly 29% seen once. The sample was cultured CD8+ T cells from PBMCs, taken from culture after CMV antigen stimulation. The receptor source for this set is a human donor in good health (CMV status not recorded). Some clones in this sample may be carry-over from other donors' samples.

This clonotype has ten or more counts. Written as DNA, the CDR3 is TGTGCCAGCAGTTCCAGGGGGCCCTACGAGCAGTACTTC. Amino acid sequence: CASSSRGPYEQYF. The V and J genes are TRBV12-3 or TRBV12-4 and TRBJ2-7; 8 bases match TRBD1. This CDR3 has 13 amino acids. V shed 4 bases, J shed 2 bases, and the junction held 1 base outside the gene matches.

At least ten counts were recorded for this clonotype. The chain uses TRBV12-3 or TRBV12-4 and TRBJ2-1; 14 nucleotides match TRBD2. The CDR3 loop spans 17 amino acids. V lost 7 bases, J lost 4 bases, and 9 bases stayed unmatched. DNA for the CDR3: TGTGCCAGCAACCCGAAGGGACTAGCGGGGGAGTACAATGAGCAGTTCTTC. Translated, it gives CASNPKGLAGEYNEQFF.

This clonotype was observed a handful of times. The chain is built from TRBV19 and TRBJ2-2, with D possibly TRBD2 on 6 matching bases. This CDR3 has 15 amino acids. Trimming took 3 bases from V and 0 from J, leaving 8 bases between them. The germline gives CDR1 LNHDA, CDR2 SQIVND (reference sequence). The CDR3 reads CASSIRDSNTGELFF. CDR3 nucleotide sequence: TGTGCCAGTAGTATCCGGGACTCGAACACCGGGGAGCTGTTTTTT.

This clonotype turned up a few times. V and J are TRBV9 and TRBJ2-3; no reliable D call. Trimming cost V 0 bases and J 1 base, with 12 bases left between them. Germline CDR1 SGDLS, CDR2 YYNGEE. CDR3 length equals 16 residues. The CDR3 protein is CASSVVGPLGTDTQYF. The DNA for the CDR3 is TGTGCCAGCAGCGTAGTTGGACCCCTAGGCACAGATACGCAGTATTTT. Combining the CDR3 with reference TRBV9 and TRBJ2-3 gives the whole variable domain DSGVTQTPKHLITATGQRVTLRCSPRSGDLSVYWYQQSLDQGLQFLIQYYNGEERAKGNILERFSAQQFPDLHSELNLSSLELGDSALYFCASSVVGPLGTDTQYFGPGTRLTVL.

V and J are TRBV24-1 and TRBJ1-1, with D hard to call. Trimming pared 5 bases from V and 1 base from J, leaving 16 bases between. The CDR3 totals 16 residues. Germline CDR1 KGHDR, CDR2 SFDVKD. CDR3 sequence: CATSALGPGGNTEAFF. CDR3 nucleotide sequence: TGTGCCACCAGTGCCCTCGGACCAGGTGGGAACACTGAAGCTTTCTTT.

This clonotype was detected ten times or more. The chain carries TRBV7-9 and TRBJ2-7; TRBD1 or TRBD2 may be the D gene (7 bases each). There are 14 residues in the CDR3. Looked up from germline, CDR1 is SEHNR and CDR2 is FQNEAQ (reference sequence). Trimming removed 3 bases at V and 2 bases at J, with 11 bases between. CDR3 coding DNA: TGTGCCAGCAGCTTGGGAGGGGGCCCCTACGAGCAGTACTTC. Residues: CASSLGGGPYEQYF.

This clonotype appeared a few times. V and J are TRBV7-8 and TRBJ2-7; D ambiguous. This CDR3 has 17 amino acids. The germline V gene encodes CDR1 SGHVS and CDR2 FQNEAQ. Trimming removed 2 bases from V and 1 base from J, with 18 bases in between. In DNA form, the CDR3 reads TGTGCCAGCAGCTTAAGTGGAGATCAGATTTTTTCCTACGAGCAGTACTTC. It is translated as CASSLSGDQIFSYEQYF.

The chain combines TRBV20-1 with TRBJ1-2; D unresolved. The V and J ends lost 0 bases and 5 bases respectively, with 13 bases between them. The germline V gene has CDR1 DFQATT and CDR2 SNEGSKA (reference sequence). The CDR3 totals 14 residues. The CDR3 sequence is CSARDPTPSYGYTF. The CDR3 DNA follows: TGCAGTGCTAGAGATCCGACACCGTCGTATGGCTACACCTTC.

The CDR3 region is CASGLPQGAIAGNTIYF. The CDR3 DNA sequence: TGTGCTAGTGGTTTGCCTCAGGGGGCCATAGCTGGAAACACCATATATTTT. The chain combines TRBV12-5 with TRBJ1-3, with TRBD1 matching over 8 bases. Germline trimming cut 2 bases from V and 2 bases from J; bases unmatched to any gene: 8. The CDR3 consists of 17 residues. In germline, CDR1 is LGHNT, CDR2 FRNRAP. Based on the CDR3 plus reference TRBV12-5 and TRBJ1-3, the full variable domain is DARVTQTPRHKVTEMGQEVTMRCQPILGHNTVFWYRQTMMQGLELLAYFRNRAPLDDSGMPKDRFSAEMPDATLATLKIQPSEPRDSAVYFCASGLPQGAIAGNTIYFGEGSWLTVV.

In its sample, this clonotype was seen many times. The rearrangement links TRBV6-1 to TRBJ2-3; perhaps TRBD1 as D (5 bases). CDR1 is MNHNS and CDR2 is SASEGT in the germline V gene. This CDR3 region has 13 residues. V lost 6 bases, J lost 3 bases, and 10 bases lay in between. The CDR3 nucleotides are TGTGCCAGCAGCAGGGTGGGGACAGATACGCAGTATTTT. It translates to CASSRVGTDTQYF.